This TCR beta chain appears in the sequencing data of a study of T cell repertoires in cytomegalovirus infection. Study-wide background: Epitope selection comprised recently identified HLA-C-restricted CMV epitopes and well-studied HLA-B-restricted CMV epitopes. Public TCR beta signatures provided an indication of both CMV infection and a matching HLA type.

Study results and limitations: CMV carriers having the relevant HLA were flagged by cumulative public TCR beta family frequency.

To note about this clonotype: Its antigen is unknown.

The CDR3 covers 17 residues. V was shortened by 1 base and J by 4 bases, with 14 bases between the two germline ends. Per the germline V gene, CDR1 is MNHEY and CDR2 is SVGAGI. TCRdb used MiXCR to reprocess the reads, holding one entry per CDR3 protein. Of roughly 920,000 distinct CDR3 sequences in the sample, around 32% are singletons; the top ten hold over 11%. This sequence was found in a human donor in good health (CMV status not recorded). Some clones in this sample may be carry-over from other donors' samples. The material sequenced was cultured CD8+ T cells from PBMCs, taken from culture after CMV antigen stimulation. V is TRBV6-5 and J is TRBJ2-6, with unresolved D. Here the CDR3 DNA reads TGTGCCAGCAGTTACTTGACACCCCAGGTGGGGGCCAACGTCCTGACTTTC. This translates into CASSYLTPQVGANVLTF.